A selection of T cell receptor beta chains follows, all from one sample in a study of OX40 agonist ivuxolimab in advanced cancers. Sequencing used immunoSEQ multiplex PCR; TCRdb keeps in-frame clones, though not all of them. Here the sample spans more than 11,000 clones, about three quarters being singletons. The sample in question was CD4+ or CD8+ T cells sorted from blood, obtained in a trial of the OX40 agonist ivuxolimab. The receptors were gathered from an adult with an advanced solid tumor such as melanoma, head and neck, liver or kidney cancer. The conserved cysteine and the conserved F or W are not part of the CDR3 here. Fields, in order: J gene, V gene, CDR3 length, clone size, CDR3 protein. Clone size appears in some rows only: once, few, many, or a class for an expanded clone.

>TRBJ2-7|TRBV4-1|15|medium-sized
ASSQELGGKYAYEQY
>TRBJ1-1|TRBV19|13|NA
ASSFSGTGSTEAF
>TRBJ2-1|TRBV6-6|11|NA
ASTPSSYNEQF
>TRBJ1-1|TRBV7-3|13|NA
ASSLGSQKNTEAF
>TRBJ2-6|TRBV6-4|15|NA
ASSDWTEDSGANVLT
>TRBJ2-1|TRBV27|12|once
ASSFRGTPTEQF
>TRBJ2-7|TRBV4-1|13|NA
ASSQHRLATYEQY
>TRBJ1-5|TRBV7-8|13|NA
ASSPTGDHNQPQH
>TRBJ2-3|TRBV11-2|15|NA
ASSFRASGASTDTQY
>TRBJ1-1|TRBV14|12|once
ASSQDREFTEAF
>TRBJ2-1|TRBV15|10|NA
ATSATGNEQF
>TRBJ2-2|TRBV7-6|14|NA
ASSFTGGWNTGELF
>TRBJ2-5|TRBV9|12|NA
ASSVGGGEETQY
>TRBJ2-6|TRBV7-9|14|NA
ASSSTAISGANVLT
>TRBJ2-1|TRBV5-4|10|NA
ASSRYRGEQF
>TRBJ2-1|TRBV15|10|few
ATSPTGDEQF
>TRBJ2-3|TRBV19|13|NA
ASSISGASTDTQY
>TRBJ2-6|TRBV27|14|NA
ASSEGPISGANVLT
>TRBJ2-7|TRBV27|13|NA
ASSTDRDRGYEQY
>TRBJ2-1|TRBV4-3|13|NA
ASSQDGGRYNEQF
>TRBJ1-5|TRBV7-5|16|NA
VRSLVYLWAQGNQPQH
>TRBJ2-2|TRBV7-2|10|NA
ASSPWGGELF
>TRBJ2-1|TRBV7-8|10|NA
ASTGGYNEQF
>TRBJ2-6|TRBV5-4|14|NA
ASSFPRISAANVLT
>TRBJ2-1|TRBV9|13|NA
ASSVDRPGPPMLF
>TRBJ1-4|TRBV19|12|NA
ASGTGTGSEKLF
>TRBJ1-5|TRBV7-9|10|NA
ASSSVNQPQH
>TRBJ2-7|TRBV6-5|12|NA
ASSYEREPYEQY
>TRBJ2-2|TRBV5-4|15|NA
ASSLPTSGLNTGELF
>TRBJ2-3|TRBV11-2|9|medium-sized
ASSRGSTQY
>TRBJ1-1|TRBV9|12|NA
ASSVGTGLFEAF
>TRBJ2-7|TRBV5-5|10|few
ASSLEGYEQY
>TRBJ2-2|TRBV10-1|10|NA
ASTLTPGELF